Each of the 17 T cell receptor beta chains below was sequenced from the same sample in a study of blood T cell repertoires in COVID-19. Clones were read by immunoSEQ multiplex PCR, and TCRdb kept only the in-frame ones, dropping some. Of about 160,000 clones detected, over 85% appear once; the ten largest clones hold 3.5% to 5%. Sequencing was carried out using peripheral blood. The receptors derive from a woman in her fifties or sixties with acute or convalescent COVID-19.

V is TRBV3-1 (or the pseudogene TRBV3-2) and J is TRBJ2-2; TRBD2 is a possible D gene (6 bases). Per the germline V gene, CDR1 is LGHDT and CDR2 is YNNKEL (reference sequence). CDR3 length: 17 residues. Trimming left V 5 bases short and J 0 bases short, with 16 bases between. The CDR3 nucleotides read TGTGCCAGCAGCGATCGGGAGCAAGCCCCGAACACCGGGGAGCTGTTTTTT. Encoded protein: CASSDREQAPNTGELFF.

The V gene is TRBV25-1, the J gene TRBJ1-2; D possibly corresponds to TRBD1 (5 bases). Trimming took off 3 bases at V and 4 bases at J, with 9 bases between the two ends. The CDR3 spans 13 residues. Germline assignment: CDR1 MGHDK and CDR2 SYGVNS. The CDR3 DNA follows: TGTGCCAGCAGTGACGTGGGGGGCTATGGCTACACCTTC. Its translation is CASSDVGGYGYTF.

A single count supports this clone. The rearrangement links TRBV28 to TRBJ2-7; no clear D gene. Per germline, CDR1 MDHEN and CDR2 SYDVKM. The CDR3 extends over 14 amino acids. Trimming removed 2 bases from V and 4 bases from J, with 12 bases in between. The CDR3 here is CASSLPTRRYEQYF. The CDR3 DNA follows: TGTGCCAGCAGTTTACCGACACGCCGGTACGAGCAGTACTTC.

The genes are TRBV2 and TRBJ2-7; TRBD2 aligns across 7 bases. V was clipped by 2 bases and J by 8 bases; unmatched bases: 6. Germline V gives CDR1 SNHLY, CDR2 FYNNEI. The CDR3 runs to 13 residues. Written as DNA, the CDR3 is TGTGCCAGCAGTGAACCCACCGGGGGGAAGCAGTACTTC. Encoded protein: CASSEPTGGKQYF.

The chain carries TRBV19 and TRBJ2-1; D not resolved. Between the trimmed V and J ends, which lost 4 bases and 9 bases, there was a span of 13 bases. The CDR3 contains 13 residues. The germline V gene encodes CDR1 LNHDA and CDR2 SQIVND (reference sequence). DNA for the CDR3: TGTGCCAGTAGTACAACCTTGTCGGGTGAGCAGTTCTTC. Translated, it gives CASSTTLSGEQFF.

The chain has TRBV5-6 and TRBJ1-4; D is perhaps TRBD1 (5 bases). This CDR3 contains 14 residues. The V and J ends lost 1 base and 8 bases respectively, with 12 bases between them. The germline V gene encodes CDR1 SGHDT and CDR2 YYEEEE. The CDR3 sequence is CASSLRQGREKLFF. The CDR3 DNA reads as TGTGCCAGCAGCTTGAGGCAGGGTAGGGAAAAACTGTTTTTT.

This sequence joins TRBV6-6 and TRBJ1-6, with 9 bases fitting TRBD1. The germline V gene encodes CDR1 MNHNY and CDR2 SVGAGI (reference sequence). J was trimmed by 7 bases and V by 2 bases; bases with no gene match: 6. The CDR3 consists of 16 residues. The CDR3 spells CASSYEQGAGNSPLHF. The CDR3 nucleotides are TGTGCCAGCAGTTACGAACAGGGGGCCGGGAATTCACCCCTCCACTTT.

V and J are TRBV6-1 and TRBJ1-1; possibly TRBD1 for D (5 bases). The germline CDR1 and CDR2 sequences are MNHNS and SASEGT. The ends were cut back, 1 base at V and 5 bases at J, with 8 bases in the middle. The CDR3 covers 13 residues. CDR3 sequence: CASSEEGWTEAFF. The CDR3, as DNA: TGTGCCAGCAGTGAAGAGGGGTGGACTGAAGCTTTCTTT.

The gene calls are TRBV7-6 and TRBJ2-7; possible D gene TRBD2, 6 bases. Trimming cost V 2 bases and J 3 bases, with 11 bases left between them. CDR3 length equals 14 residues. From germline, CDR1 is SGHVS and CDR2 FNYEAQ. This chain's CDR3 is CASSLNPGVYEQYF. In DNA form, the CDR3 reads TGTGCCAGCAGCTTAAACCCGGGAGTCTACGAGCAGTACTTC.

The chain recombines TRBV10-3 with TRBJ2-3; no firm D call. The germline V and J ends were trimmed by 6 bases and 4 bases, with 8 bases remaining between them. Germline CDR1 is ENHRY and CDR2 is SYGVKD. The CDR3 length is 12 residues. CDR3 bases: TGTGCCATCAGCCCTATGGCAGATACGCAGTATTTT. It encodes CAISPMADTQYF.

V usage is TRBV4-3 and J usage is TRBJ1-1; D gene uncertain. Between the trimmed V and J ends, which lost 0 bases and 3 bases, there was a span of 8 bases. Germline CDR1 reads LGHNA; CDR2 reads YSLEER. The CDR3 length is 14 residues. In nucleotides, the CDR3 is TGCGCCAGCAGCCAAGATGAGGGAGACACTGAAGCTTTCTTT. Translated: CASSQDEGDTEAFF.

The gene calls are TRBV25-1 and TRBJ2-1, with D perhaps TRBD1 (5 bases). CDR1 is MGHDK and CDR2 is SYGVNS in the germline V gene. The CDR3 consists of 16 residues. Trimming shortened V by 4 bases and J by 5 bases, and 18 bases separated the two germline ends. CDR3 bases: TGTGCCAGCAGTGTCTCTGGGTGGGGCTTCAACAATGAGCAGTTCTTC. Translation gives CASSVSGWGFNNEQFF.

This clone was seen a single time. The V call is TRBV18, the J call TRBJ2-2, with 7 bases lining up with TRBD1. Trimming cost V 5 bases and J 5 bases; bases outside gene matches: 8. CDR3 length equals 15 residues. In germline, CDR1 is KGHSH, CDR2 LQKENI. This chain's CDR3 is CASSAPGTDTGELFF. CDR3 coding DNA: TGTGCCAGCTCAGCGCCCGGGACAGATACCGGGGAGCTGTTTTTT.

V is TRBV27 and J is TRBJ1-2, with TRBD1 identical over 9 bases. The ends lost 4 bases at V and 6 bases at J; junction bases unmatched: 6. This CDR3 spans 14 amino acids. The germline V gene has CDR1 MNHEY and CDR2 SMNVEV (reference sequence). The CDR3 sequence is CASSSRGTGNGYTF. Here the CDR3 DNA reads TGTGCCAGCAGTTCCCGTGGGACAGGGAATGGCTACACCTTC.

The J gene is TRBJ1-5, the V gene TRBV28, with 7 nucleotides matching TRBD1. Germline trimming cut 2 bases from V and 3 bases from J; bases unmatched to any gene: 4. Germline values: CDR1 MDHEN, CDR2 SYDVKM. This CDR3 spans 15 amino acids. CDR3 nucleotides: TGTGCCAGCAGTTTAAGAACAGGGGTCAATCAGCCCCAGCATTTT. Encoded protein: CASSLRTGVNQPQHF. The entire variable domain, with the rest obtained from reference TRBV28 and TRBJ1-5, is as follows: DVKVTQSSRYLVKRTGEKVFLECVQDMDHENMFWYRQDPGLGLRLIYFSYDVKMKEKGDIPEGYSVSREKKERFSLILESASTNQTSMYLCASSLRTGVNQPQHFGDGTRLSIL.

For the CDR3, the DNA is TGTGCCAGCAGTTTCAGGGTAGTGGGGTATGGCTACACCTTC. Translated, it gives CASSFRVVGYGYTF. This sequence joins TRBV28 and TRBJ1-2; weak D call: TRBD1 (5 bases). The germline V and J ends were trimmed by 3 bases and 5 bases, with 13 bases remaining between them. CDR1 is MDHEN, CDR2 SYDVKM, per germline. This CDR3 has 14 amino acids.

This clone was found once. The V and J genes are TRBV5-1 and TRBJ1-5; D unresolved. This CDR3 has 14 residues. CDR1 is SGHRS, CDR2 YFSETQ, per germline. Between the trimmed V and J ends, which lost 4 bases and 4 bases, there was a span of 12 bases. CDR3 protein: CASSPRGGNQPQHF. The CDR3 DNA follows: TGCGCCAGCAGCCCCCGCGGAGGGAATCAGCCCCAGCATTTT.